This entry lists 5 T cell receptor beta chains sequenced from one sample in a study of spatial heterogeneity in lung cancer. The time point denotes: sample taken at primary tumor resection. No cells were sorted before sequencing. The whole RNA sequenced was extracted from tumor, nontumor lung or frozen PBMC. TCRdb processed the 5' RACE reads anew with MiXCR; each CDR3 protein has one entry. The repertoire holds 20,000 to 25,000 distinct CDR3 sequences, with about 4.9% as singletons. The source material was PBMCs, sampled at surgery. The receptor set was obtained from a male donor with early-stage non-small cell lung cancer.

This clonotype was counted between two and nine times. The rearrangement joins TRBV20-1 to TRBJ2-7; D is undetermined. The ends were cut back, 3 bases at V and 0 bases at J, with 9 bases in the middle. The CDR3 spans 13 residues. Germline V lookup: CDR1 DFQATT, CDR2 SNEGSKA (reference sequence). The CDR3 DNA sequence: TGCAGTGCTAGTTACAAGAACTCCTACGAGCAGTACTTC. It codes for CSASYKNSYEQYF.

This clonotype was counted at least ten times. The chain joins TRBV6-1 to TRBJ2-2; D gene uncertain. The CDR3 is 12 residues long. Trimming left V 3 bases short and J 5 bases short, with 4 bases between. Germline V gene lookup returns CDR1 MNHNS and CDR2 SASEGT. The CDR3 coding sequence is TGTGCCAGCAGTGAGGGTACCGGGGAGCTGTTTTTT. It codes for CASSEGTGELFF.

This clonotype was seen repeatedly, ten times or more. CDR3 residues: CSVGDLPYEQYF. CDR3 sequence (DNA): TGCAGCGTTGGGGACTTACCCTACGAGCAGTACTTC. This rearrangement joins TRBV29-1 to TRBJ2-7; D is perhaps TRBD2 (6 bases). The CDR3 is 12 amino acids. Trimming removed 4 bases from V and 2 bases from J, with 9 bases in between. CDR1 SQVTM and CDR2 ANQGSEA come from the germline V gene.

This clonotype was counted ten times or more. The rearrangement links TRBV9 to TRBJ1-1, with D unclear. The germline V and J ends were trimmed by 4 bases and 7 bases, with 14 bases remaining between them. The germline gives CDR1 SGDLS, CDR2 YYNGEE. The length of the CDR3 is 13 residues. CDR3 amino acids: CASSLTRSGEAFF. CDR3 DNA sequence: TGTGCCAGCAGCCTCACACGATCCGGTGAAGCTTTCTTT.

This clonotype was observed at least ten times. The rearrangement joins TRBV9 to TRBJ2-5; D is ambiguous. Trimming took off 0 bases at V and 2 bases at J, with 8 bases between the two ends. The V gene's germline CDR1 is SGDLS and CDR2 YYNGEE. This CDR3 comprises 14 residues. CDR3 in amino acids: CASSVGSVQETQYF. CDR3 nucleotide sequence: TGTGCCAGCAGCGTAGGTTCCGTACAAGAGACCCAGTACTTC.